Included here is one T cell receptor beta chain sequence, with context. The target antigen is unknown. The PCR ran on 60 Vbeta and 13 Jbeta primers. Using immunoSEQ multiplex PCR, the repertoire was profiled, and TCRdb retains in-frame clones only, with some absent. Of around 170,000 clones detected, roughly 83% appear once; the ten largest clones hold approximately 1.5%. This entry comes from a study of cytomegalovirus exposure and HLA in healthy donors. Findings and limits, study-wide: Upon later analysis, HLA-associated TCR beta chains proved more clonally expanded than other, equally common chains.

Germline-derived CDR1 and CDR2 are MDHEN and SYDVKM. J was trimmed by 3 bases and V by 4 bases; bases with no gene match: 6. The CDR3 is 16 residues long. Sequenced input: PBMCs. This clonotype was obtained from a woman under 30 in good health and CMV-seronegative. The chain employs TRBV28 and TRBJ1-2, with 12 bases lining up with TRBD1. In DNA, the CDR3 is TGTGCCAGCAGTTCCCAGGGACAGGGGGCGTACTATGGCTACACCTTC. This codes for CASSSQGQGAYYGYTF.